The entry below describes one TCR beta chain. Its cognate antigen is unknown. V gave up 1 base and J gave up 3 bases, with 4 bases separating them. Germline CDR1 and CDR2: MNHEY and SVGAGI. CDR3 length: 12 residues. Data came from immunoSEQ multiplex PCR; TCRdb stores just in-frame clones and leaves some out. Here the sample spans 110,000 or so clones, nearly 90% being singletons. The data stem from a study of T cell responses to AZD1222 COVID-19 vaccine. Study results and limitations: Mostly white British, mostly female donors; authors suggested clonal diversity may be underestimated. It was only six AZD1222 recipients who were seropositive at baseline. The study reported that nearly half of spike-specific TCRs target unmutated variant regions. Two AZD1222 administrations were followed by greater Spike-specific TCR breadth and depth.

The sequence was collected from an adult who received the AZD1222 COVID-19 vaccine. The gene calls are TRBV6-5 and TRBJ2-7; D unclear. Here the sequenced sample was peripheral blood, taken 28 days after the second AZD1222 dose. The CDR3 DNA reads TGTGCCAGCAGTTACTACGGCTACGAGCAGTACTTC. Its translation is CASSYYGYEQYF.